The T cell receptor (beta chain) under discussion was sequenced for a study of cytomegalovirus exposure and HLA in healthy donors. The germline V gene encodes CDR1 SQVTM and CDR2 ANQGSEA. V was pared by 1 base and J by 6 bases, with 10 bases between. The CDR3 totals 13 residues. In regard to this clone: Its matching antigen is unknown.

Regarding the study as a whole: A link between a missense DCLRE1C variant and TCR beta V- and J-gene trimming emerged from a later analysis. The authors considered a cluster of highly shared sequence variants likely to be a sequencing artifact.

Amplification used 60 Vbeta primers and 13 Jbeta primers. Only in-frame clones appear in the TCRdb table, and some are missing; sequencing was by immunoSEQ multiplex PCR. The repertoire has about 130,000 clones, 70% to 85% of them found once; the top ten carry around 2.5%. Sequenced sample: PBMCs. This rearrangement joins TRBV29-1 to TRBJ2-1; D not certain. This clonotype was sampled from a boy aged 2 to 9 in good health and CMV-seronegative. The CDR3 DNA sequence: TGCAGCGTTGAAGCTCCCGACATCAATGAGCAGTTCTTC. This encodes CSVEAPDINEQFF.